This is a list of T cell receptor beta chains from one sample in a study of T cell responses to AZD1222 COVID-19 vaccine. The protocol was immunoSEQ multiplex PCR, while the TCRdb copy is restricted to in-frame clones and leaves out a portion. The repertoire holds some 150,000 clones, with about 82% as singletons. The sequenced sample was peripheral blood, obtained 28 days after the second AZD1222 dose. The receptors shown here come from an adult who received the AZD1222 COVID-19 vaccine. Both conserved end residues are part of each CDR3. Fields, in order: V gene, D gene, clone size, J gene, CDR3 protein. The D gene is left open where the match is weak. For some rows the clone size is stated as once, few or many, or as a class when expanded; others skip it.

V: TRBV5-6; D: .; size: .; J: TRBJ1-1; CDR3: CASSLATEAFF
V: TRBV19; D: .; size: .; J: TRBJ2-7; CDR3: CASSSYHEQYF
V: TRBV10-2; D: TRBD2; size: .; J: TRBJ2-2; CDR3: CASSPQRGGAGELFF
V: TRBV7-9; D: TRBD2; size: .; J: TRBJ2-7; CDR3: CASSPPGLNYEQYF
V: TRBV24-1; D: TRBD1; size: .; J: TRBJ1-3; CDR3: CATSDGTADSGNTIYF
V: TRBV15; D: TRBD2; size: .; J: TRBJ2-5; CDR3: CATSRDVGGGGETQYF
V: TRBV5-4; D: .; size: .; J: TRBJ2-1; CDR3: CASSLGAGSYNEQFF
V: TRBV6-1; D: .; size: few; J: TRBJ1-5; CDR3: CASSEGSVDNQPQHF
V: TRBV11-2; D: .; size: once; J: TRBJ2-2; CDR3: CASSQFGSGELFF
V: TRBV6-2/TRBV6-3; D: TRBD1; size: .; J: TRBJ1-6; CDR3: CASSFDRVAYNSPLHF
V: TRBV7-9; D: .; size: once; J: TRBJ1-3; CDR3: CASSLAADFGNTIYF
V: TRBV10-3; D: .; size: .; J: TRBJ2-5; CDR3: CAISEAPQETQYF
V: TRBV6-5; D: .; size: .; J: TRBJ1-1; CDR3: CASSYSTAGLKAFF
V: TRBV5-1; D: TRBD2; size: .; J: TRBJ2-7; CDR3: CASSRGGNYEQYF
V: TRBV12-5; D: TRBD1; size: .; J: TRBJ1-1; CDR3: CASGLVPGGSEAFF
V: TRBV28; D: .; size: .; J: TRBJ1-1; CDR3: CASSFSELLNTEAFF
V: TRBV15; D: .; size: .; J: TRBJ2-7; CDR3: CATSSPDGLGEQYF
V: TRBV4-2; D: TRBD2; size: .; J: TRBJ2-3; CDR3: CASSQDSLAGGTDTQYF
V: TRBV5-1; D: .; size: .; J: TRBJ2-5; CDR3: CASSAQGGFQETQYF
V: TRBV7-9; D: .; size: .; J: TRBJ1-1; CDR3: CASSSDSVTEAFF
V: TRBV4-2; D: TRBD1; size: .; J: TRBJ2-5; CDR3: CASSLGTGEETQYF
V: TRBV27; D: TRBD2; size: .; J: TRBJ2-5; CDR3: CASSPHGLAGTETQYF
V: TRBV5-8; D: TRBD1; size: .; J: TRBJ2-7; CDR3: CASSRDRGYEQYF
V: TRBV29-1; D: TRBD1; size: .; J: TRBJ1-3; CDR3: CSVGGDRGNTIYF
V: TRBV7-9; D: .; size: .; J: TRBJ1-5; CDR3: CASSRQDQPQHF
V: TRBV4-2; D: TRBD2; size: .; J: TRBJ2-7; CDR3: CASSQVASGGAFEQYF